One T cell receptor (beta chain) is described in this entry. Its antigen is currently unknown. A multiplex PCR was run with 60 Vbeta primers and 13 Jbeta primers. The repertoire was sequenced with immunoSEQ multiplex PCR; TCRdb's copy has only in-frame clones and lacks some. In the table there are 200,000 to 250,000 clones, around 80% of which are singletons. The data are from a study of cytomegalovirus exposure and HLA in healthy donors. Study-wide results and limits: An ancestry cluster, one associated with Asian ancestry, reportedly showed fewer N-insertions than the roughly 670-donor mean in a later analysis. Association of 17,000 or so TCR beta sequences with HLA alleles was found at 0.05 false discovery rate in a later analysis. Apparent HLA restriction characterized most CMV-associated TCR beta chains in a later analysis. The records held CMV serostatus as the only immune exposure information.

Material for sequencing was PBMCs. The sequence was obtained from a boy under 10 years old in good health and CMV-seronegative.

The CDR3 loop is CATSRDPGGISEKLFF. The CDR3 DNA reads as TGTGCCACCAGCAGAGATCCCGGGGGTATTAGCGAAAAACTGTTTTTT. V gene TRBV15 combines with J gene TRBJ1-4; D is possibly TRBD1 (5 bases). CDR1 is LNHNV, CDR2 YYDKDF, per germline (reference sequence). The CDR3 has 16 residues. The V and J ends lost 0 bases and 8 bases respectively, with 16 bases between them. The full variable domain, completed using reference TRBV15 and TRBJ1-4, is DAMVIQNPRYQVTQFGKPVTLSCSQTLNHNVMYWYQQKSSQAPKLLFHYYDKDFNNEADTPDNFQSRRPNTSFCFLDIRSPGLGDTAMYLCATSRDPGGISEKLFFGSGTQLSVL.